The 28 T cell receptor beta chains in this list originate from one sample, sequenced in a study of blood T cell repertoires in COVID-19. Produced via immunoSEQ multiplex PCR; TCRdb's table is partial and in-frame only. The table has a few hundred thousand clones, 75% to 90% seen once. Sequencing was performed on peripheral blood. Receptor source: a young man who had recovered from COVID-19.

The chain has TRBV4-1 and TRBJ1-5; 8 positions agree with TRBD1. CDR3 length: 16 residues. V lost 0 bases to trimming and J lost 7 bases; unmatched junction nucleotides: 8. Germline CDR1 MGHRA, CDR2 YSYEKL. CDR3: CASSQDKDGTGQPQHF. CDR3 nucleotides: TGCGCCAGCAGCCAAGATAAGGACGGGACAGGACAGCCCCAGCATTTT.

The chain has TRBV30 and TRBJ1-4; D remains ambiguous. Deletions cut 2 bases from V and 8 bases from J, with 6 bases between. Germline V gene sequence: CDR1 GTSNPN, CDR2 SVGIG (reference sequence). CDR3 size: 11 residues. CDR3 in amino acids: CAWSLSEKLFF. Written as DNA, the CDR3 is TGTGCCTGGAGTCTTTCGGAAAAACTGTTTTTT.

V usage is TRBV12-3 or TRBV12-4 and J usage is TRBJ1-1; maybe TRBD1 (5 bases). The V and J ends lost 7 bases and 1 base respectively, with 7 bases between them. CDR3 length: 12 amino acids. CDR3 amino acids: CASTQGNTEAFF. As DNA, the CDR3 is TGTGCCAGCACCCAGGGGAACACTGAAGCTTTCTTT.

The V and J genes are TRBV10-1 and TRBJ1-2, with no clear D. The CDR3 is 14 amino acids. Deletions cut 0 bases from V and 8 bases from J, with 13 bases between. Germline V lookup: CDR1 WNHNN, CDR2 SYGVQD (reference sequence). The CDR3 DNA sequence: TGCGCCAGCAGTGAGTCCAGTGTGCAGCGGGGCTACACCTTC. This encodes CASSESSVQRGYTF.

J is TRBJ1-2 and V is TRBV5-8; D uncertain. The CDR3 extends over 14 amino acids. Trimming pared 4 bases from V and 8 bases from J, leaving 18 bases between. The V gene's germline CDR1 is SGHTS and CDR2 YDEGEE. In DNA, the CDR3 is TGTGCCAGCAGCCCCGGGCAAGAGGGTAGGGGCTACACCTTC. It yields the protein CASSPGQEGRGYTF.

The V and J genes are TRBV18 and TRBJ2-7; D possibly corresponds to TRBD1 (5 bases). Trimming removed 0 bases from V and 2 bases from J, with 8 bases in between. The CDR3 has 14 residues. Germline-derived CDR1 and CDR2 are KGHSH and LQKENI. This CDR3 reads CASSPPMDTYEQYF. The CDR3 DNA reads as TGTGCCAGCTCACCACCGATGGACACCTACGAGCAGTACTTC.

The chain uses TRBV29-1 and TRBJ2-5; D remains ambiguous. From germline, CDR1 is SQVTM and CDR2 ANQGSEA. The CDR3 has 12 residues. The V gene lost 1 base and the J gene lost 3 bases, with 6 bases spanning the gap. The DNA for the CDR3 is TGCAGCGTTGAAGTTATTAAAGAGACCCAGTACTTC. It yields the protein CSVEVIKETQYF.

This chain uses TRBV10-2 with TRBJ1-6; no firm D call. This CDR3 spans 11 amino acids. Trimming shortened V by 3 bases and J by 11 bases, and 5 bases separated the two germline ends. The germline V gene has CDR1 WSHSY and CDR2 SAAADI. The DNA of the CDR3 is TGCGCCAGCAGTGATATAGCACCCCTCCACTTT. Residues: CASSDIAPLHF.

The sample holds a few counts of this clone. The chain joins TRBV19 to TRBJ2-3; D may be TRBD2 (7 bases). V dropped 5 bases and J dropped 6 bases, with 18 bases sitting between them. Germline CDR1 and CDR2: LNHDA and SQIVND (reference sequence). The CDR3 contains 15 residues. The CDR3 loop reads CASSGAGAGWDTQYF. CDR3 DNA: TGTGCCAGTAGTGGGGCGGGGGCCGGTTGGGATACGCAGTATTTT.

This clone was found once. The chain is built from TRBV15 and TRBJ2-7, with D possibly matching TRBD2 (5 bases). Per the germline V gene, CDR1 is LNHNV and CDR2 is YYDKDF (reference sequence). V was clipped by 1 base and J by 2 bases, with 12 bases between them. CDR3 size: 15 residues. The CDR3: CATSRGASQAYEQYF. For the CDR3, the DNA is TGTGCCACCAGCAGAGGGGCTAGCCAAGCCTACGAGCAGTACTTC.

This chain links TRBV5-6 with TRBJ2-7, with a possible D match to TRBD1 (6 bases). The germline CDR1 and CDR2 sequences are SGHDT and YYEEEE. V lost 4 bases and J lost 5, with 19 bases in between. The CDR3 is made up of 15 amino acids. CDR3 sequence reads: CASSPTFTGYDEQYF. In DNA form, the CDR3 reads TGTGCCAGCAGCCCGACCTTCACAGGGTACGACGAGCAGTACTTC.

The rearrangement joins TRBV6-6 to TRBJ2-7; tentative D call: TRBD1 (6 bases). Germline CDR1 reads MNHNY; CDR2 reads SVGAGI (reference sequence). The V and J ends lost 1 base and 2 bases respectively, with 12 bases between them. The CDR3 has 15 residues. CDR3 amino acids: CASSYYRDRPYEQYF. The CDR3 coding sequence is TGTGCCAGCAGTTACTACAGGGACCGTCCCTACGAGCAGTACTTC.

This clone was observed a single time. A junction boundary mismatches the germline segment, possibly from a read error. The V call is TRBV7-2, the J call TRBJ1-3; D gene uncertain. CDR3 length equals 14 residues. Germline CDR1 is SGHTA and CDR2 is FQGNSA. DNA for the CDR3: TGTGCCAGCAGCCTAGCGAGGCAGGGAAACACCATATATTTT. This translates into CASSLARQGNTIYF. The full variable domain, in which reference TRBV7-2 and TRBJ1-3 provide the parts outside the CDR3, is GAGVSQSPSNKVTEKGKDVELRCDPISGHTALYWYRQSLGQGLEFLIYFQGNSAPDKSGLPSDRFSAERTGGSVSTLTIQRTQQEDSAVYLCASSLARQGNTIYFGEGSWLTVV.

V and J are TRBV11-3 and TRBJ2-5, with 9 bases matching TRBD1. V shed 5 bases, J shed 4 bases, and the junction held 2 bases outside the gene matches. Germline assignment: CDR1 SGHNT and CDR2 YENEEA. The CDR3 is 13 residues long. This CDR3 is CASSQTGGETQYF. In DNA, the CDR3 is TGTGCCAGCAGCCAGACAGGGGGAGAGACCCAGTACTTC.

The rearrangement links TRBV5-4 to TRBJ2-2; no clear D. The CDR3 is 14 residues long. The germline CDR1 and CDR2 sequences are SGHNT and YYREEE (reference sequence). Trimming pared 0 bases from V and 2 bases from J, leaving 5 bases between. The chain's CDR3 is CASSLDSNTGELFF. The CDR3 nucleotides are TGTGCCAGCAGCTTGGACAGTAACACCGGGGAGCTGTTTTTT.

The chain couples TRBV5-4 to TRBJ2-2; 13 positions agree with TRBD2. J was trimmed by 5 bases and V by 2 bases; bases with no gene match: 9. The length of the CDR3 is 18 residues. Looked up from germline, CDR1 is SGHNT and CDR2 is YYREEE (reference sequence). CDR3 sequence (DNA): TGTGCCAGCAGCTTAAGACTAGCGGGGGGCCGAATTACCGGGGAGCTGTTTTTT. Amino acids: CASSLRLAGGRITGELFF.

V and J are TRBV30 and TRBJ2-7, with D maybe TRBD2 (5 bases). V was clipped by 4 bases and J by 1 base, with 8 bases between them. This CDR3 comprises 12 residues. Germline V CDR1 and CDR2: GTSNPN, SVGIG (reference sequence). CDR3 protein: CAWISGSYEQYF. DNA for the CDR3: TGTGCCTGGATCAGCGGATCCTACGAGCAGTACTTC.

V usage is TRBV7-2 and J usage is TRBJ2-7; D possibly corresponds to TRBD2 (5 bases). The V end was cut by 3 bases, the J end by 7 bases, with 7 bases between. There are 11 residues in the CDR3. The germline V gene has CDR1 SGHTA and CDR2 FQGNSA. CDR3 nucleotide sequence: TGTGCCAGCAGCTTTCCGGGGGAGCAGTACTTC. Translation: CASSFPGEQYF.

CDR3 bases: TGTGCCAGCAGCTTAGACCAGGGTGGCTACACCTTC. It codes for CASSLDQGGYTF. This sequence joins TRBV7-9 and TRBJ1-2; tentatively, D is TRBD1 (5 bases). V was pared by 1 base and J by 7 bases, with 7 bases between. This CDR3 is built from 12 residues. CDR1 and CDR2 (germline): SEHNR, FQNEAQ (reference sequence).

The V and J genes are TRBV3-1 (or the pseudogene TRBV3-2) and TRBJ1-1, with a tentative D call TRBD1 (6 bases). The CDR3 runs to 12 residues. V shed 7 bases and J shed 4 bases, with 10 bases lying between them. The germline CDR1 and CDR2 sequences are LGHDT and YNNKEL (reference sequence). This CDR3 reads CASTRGGTEAFF. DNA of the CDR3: TGTGCCAGCACCCGAGGGGGCACTGAAGCTTTCTTT.

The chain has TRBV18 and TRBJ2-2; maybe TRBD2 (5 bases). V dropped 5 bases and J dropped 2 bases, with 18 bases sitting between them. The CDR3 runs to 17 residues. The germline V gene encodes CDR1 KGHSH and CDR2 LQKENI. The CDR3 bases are TGTGCCAGCTCAGCCACGCTCGGACTTAGCAACACCGGGGAGCTGTTTTTT. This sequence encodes CASSATLGLSNTGELFF.

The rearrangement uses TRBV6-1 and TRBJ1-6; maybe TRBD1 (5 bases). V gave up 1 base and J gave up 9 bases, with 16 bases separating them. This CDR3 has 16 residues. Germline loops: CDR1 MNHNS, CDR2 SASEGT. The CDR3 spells CASSEGGGRSGSPLHF. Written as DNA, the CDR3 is TGTGCCAGCAGTGAAGGCGGGGGGAGGTCGGGTTCACCCCTCCACTTT.

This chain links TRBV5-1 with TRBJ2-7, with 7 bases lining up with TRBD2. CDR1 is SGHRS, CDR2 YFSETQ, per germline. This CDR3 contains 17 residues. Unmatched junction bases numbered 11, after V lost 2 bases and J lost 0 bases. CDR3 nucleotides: TGCGCCAGCAGCTTAGACTTAGCGGGCCAAAACTCCTACGAGCAGTACTTC. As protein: CASSLDLAGQNSYEQYF.

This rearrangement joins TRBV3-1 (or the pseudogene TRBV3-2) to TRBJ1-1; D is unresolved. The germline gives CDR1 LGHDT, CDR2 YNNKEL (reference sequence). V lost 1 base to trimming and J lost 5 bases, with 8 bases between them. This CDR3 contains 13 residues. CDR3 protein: CASSQGSGTEAFF. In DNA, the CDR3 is TGTGCCAGCAGCCAAGGATCGGGGACTGAAGCTTTCTTT.

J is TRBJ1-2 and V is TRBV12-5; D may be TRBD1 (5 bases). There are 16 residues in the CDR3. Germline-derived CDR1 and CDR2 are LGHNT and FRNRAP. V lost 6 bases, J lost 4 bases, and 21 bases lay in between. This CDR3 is CASGLSRGMGSYGYTF. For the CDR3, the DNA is TGTGCTAGTGGCCTGAGTCGGGGGATGGGAAGCTATGGCTACACCTTC.

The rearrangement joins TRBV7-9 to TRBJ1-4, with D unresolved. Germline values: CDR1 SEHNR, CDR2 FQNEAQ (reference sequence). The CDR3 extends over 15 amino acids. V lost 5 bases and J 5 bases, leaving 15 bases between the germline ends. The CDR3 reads CASSGRTDLNEKLFF. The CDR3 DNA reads TGTGCCAGCAGCGGAAGGACGGACTTGAATGAAAAACTGTTTTTT.

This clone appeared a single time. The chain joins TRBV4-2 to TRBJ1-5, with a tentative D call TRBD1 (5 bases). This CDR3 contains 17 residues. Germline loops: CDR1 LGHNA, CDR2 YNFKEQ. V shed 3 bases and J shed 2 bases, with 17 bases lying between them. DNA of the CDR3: TGTGCCAGCAGCCACGTACCGGGGGAAGGGGGCAATCAGCCCCAGCATTTT. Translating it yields CASSHVPGEGGNQPQHF.

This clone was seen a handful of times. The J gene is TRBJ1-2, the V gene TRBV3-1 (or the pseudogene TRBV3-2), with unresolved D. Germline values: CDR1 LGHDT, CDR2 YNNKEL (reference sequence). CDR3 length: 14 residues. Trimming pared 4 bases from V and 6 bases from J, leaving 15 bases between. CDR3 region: CASSPLREADGYTF. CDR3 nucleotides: TGTGCCAGCAGCCCCCTAAGAGAGGCCGATGGCTACACCTTC.